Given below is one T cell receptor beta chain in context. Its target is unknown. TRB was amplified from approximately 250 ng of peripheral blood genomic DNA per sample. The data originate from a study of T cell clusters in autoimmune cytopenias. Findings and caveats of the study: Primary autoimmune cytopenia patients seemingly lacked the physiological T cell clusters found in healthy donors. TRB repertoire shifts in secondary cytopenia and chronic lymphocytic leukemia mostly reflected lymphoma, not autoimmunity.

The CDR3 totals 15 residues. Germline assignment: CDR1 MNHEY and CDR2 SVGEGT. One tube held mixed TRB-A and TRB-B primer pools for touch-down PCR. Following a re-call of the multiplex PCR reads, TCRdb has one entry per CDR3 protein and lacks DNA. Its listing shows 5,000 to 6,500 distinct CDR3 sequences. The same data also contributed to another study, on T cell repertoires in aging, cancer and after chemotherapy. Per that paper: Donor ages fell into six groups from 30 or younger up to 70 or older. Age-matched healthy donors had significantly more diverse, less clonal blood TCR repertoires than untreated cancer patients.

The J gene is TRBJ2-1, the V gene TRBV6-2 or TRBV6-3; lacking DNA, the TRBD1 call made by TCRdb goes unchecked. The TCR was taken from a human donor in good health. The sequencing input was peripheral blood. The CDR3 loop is CASRPRELSYNEQFF.